What follows describes a single T cell receptor (beta chain). Its specific antigen is unknown. Base qualities are not at hand, and no much larger clone is one base apart. The CDR3 sequence holds 16 residues, the cysteine and phenylalanine included. The DNA shown is the 48-base CDR3, in frame from base 1. V has 4 bases trimmed and J has 7 bases trimmed; junction bases matching no gene number 7. The germline V gene sets CDR1 to MGHDK and CDR2 to SYGVNS. These data are taken from a study of T cells in localized non-small cell lung cancer (dated by TCRdb to about 2020). With regard to the full study: T cell repertoires of about 240 early-stage NSCLC patients were analyzed, with tumors being compared against uninvolved tumor-adjacent lungs. The cohort was made up of roughly 250 treatment-naive NSCLC patients whose localized lung tumors had been resected. NSCLC patients had a mean age of approximately 66 years, and 129 were male and about 98 female.

The immunoSEQ Assay was used to sequence TCR beta CDR3 regions from DNA. The authors processed their data as follows. To compute T cell density, TCR beta template counts were normalized to usable DNA, which was estimated by amplifying housekeeping genes. Richness was estimated with the preseqR package, extrapolating to 400,000 templates for PBMC samples and 120,000 templates for tissue samples. Clonality was calculated as one minus Pielou's evenness. To identify tissue-enriched TCRs, differential abundance testing was run on productive amino-acid clonotypes with a minimum total count of 5 and an alpha of 0.1. The Jaccard Index and the Morisita Overlap Index were used to measure repertoire overlap between compartments. GLIPH clustered TCR beta CDR3s with public tetramer-defined viral CDR3s; viral motifs required at least three viral sequences plus V-gene enrichment. TCRdb took this table from immuneACCESS and kept in-frame rearrangements with V and J called. Such tables lack part of the clones; where checked against another copy, unresolved V genes explain under half of the gap, and the rest is unexplained. The DNA gave D and trimming, while V, J and clone size come from that table. This sample gives about 33,000 clones in total; 75% to 90% of them show up just once. The top ten constitute 15% to 20% of the sample.

At diagnosis, peripheral blood, uninvolved tumor-adjacent lung and tumor were collected and were preserved as a mix of fresh-frozen and FFPE material. For TCR repertoire profiling, the blood samples were analyzed as peripheral blood mononuclear cells. What the work shows at the level of the full study, not this receptor alone: Higher blood T cell density associated with longer overall survival, while higher adjacent-lung clonality associated with shorter survival. Because the study design was exploratory, TCR variables were selected using unadjusted p-values without false-discovery rate correction. Of the top 100 tumor clones, a median of approximately 60 were detected in paired uninvolved adjacent lung; 28 were also among that lung's top 100. Because multi-region sequencing of the tumors was not done, intratumor heterogeneity could not be ruled out. Uninvolved tumor-adjacent lung showed the highest T cell clonality, higher than tumor, which suggests more focused antigenic responses in the uninvolved tumor-adjacent lung.

The input for sequencing was peripheral blood mononuclear cells, taken before any cancer treatment. The rearrangement joined TRBV25-1 to TRBJ2-3; TRBD2 fits 14 bases in the junction. The clonotype comes from a man aged 40-75 years with stage III lung adenocarcinoma. Read as DNA, the sequence is TGTGCCAGCAGTGGCGCGGGACTAGCGGGGGTTCATACGCAGTATTTT. Translated, this gives CASSGAGLAGVHTQYF.